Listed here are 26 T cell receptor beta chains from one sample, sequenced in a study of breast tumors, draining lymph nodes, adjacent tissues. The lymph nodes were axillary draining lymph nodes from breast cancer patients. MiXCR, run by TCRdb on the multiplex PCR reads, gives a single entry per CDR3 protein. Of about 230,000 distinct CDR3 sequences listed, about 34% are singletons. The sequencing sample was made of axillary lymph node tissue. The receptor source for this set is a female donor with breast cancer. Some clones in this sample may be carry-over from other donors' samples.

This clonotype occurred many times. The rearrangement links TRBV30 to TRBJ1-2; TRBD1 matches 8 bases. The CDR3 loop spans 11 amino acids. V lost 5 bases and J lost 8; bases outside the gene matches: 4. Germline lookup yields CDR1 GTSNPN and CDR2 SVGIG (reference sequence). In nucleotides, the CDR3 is TGTGCCTGGGACAGGGGTGGGGGCTACACCTTC. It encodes CAWDRGGGYTF.

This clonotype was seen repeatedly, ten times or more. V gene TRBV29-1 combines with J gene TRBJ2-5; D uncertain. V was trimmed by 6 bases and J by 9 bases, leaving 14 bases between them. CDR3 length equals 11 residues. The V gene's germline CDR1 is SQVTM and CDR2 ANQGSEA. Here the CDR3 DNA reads TGCAGCGTGGCCTCGTCGTGGGCCCAGTACTTC. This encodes CSVASSWAQYF.

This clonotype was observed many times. CDR3 sequence reads: CSAAPGLANEQFF. For the CDR3, the DNA is TGCAGTGCTGCCCCGGGACTAGCAAATGAGCAGTTCTTC. This sequence joins TRBV20-1 and TRBJ2-1, with 9 bases that match TRBD2. This CDR3 contains 13 residues. Germline CDR1 DFQATT, CDR2 SNEGSKA (reference sequence). Trimming removed 5 bases from V and 7 bases from J; junction bases left unmatched: 6.

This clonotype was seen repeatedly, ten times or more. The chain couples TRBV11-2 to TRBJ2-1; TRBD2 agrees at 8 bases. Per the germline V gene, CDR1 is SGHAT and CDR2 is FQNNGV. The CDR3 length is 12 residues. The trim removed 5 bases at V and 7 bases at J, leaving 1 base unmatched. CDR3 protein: CASSPGGNEQFF. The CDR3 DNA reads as TGTGCCAGCAGCCCGGGGGGGAATGAGCAGTTCTTC.

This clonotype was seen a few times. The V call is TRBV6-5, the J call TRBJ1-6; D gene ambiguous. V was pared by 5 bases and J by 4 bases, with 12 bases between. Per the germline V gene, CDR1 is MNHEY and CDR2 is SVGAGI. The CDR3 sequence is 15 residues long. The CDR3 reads CASSHGQRYNSPLHF. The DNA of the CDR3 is TGTGCCAGCAGTCACGGGCAGCGGTATAATTCACCCCTCCACTTT.

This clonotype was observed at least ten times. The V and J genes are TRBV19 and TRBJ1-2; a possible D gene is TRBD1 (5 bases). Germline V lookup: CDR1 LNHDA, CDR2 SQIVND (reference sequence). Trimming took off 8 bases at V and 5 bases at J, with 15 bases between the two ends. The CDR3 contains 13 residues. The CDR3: CASFPTGVYGYTF. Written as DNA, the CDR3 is TGTGCCAGTTTCCCTACGGGGGTTTATGGCTACACCTTC.

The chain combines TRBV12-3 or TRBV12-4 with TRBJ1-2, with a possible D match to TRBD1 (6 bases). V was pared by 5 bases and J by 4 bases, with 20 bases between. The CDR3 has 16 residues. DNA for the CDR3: TGTGCCAGCAGTGTCGGTCCGGGCAGGGGAGCCTATGGCTACACCTTC. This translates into CASSVGPGRGAYGYTF.

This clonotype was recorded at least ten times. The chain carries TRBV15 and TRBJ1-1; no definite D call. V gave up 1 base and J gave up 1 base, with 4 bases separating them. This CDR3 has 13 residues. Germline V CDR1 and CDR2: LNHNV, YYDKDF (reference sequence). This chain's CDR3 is CATSRVANTEAFF. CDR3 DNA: TGTGCCACCAGCAGAGTTGCGAACACTGAAGCTTTCTTT.

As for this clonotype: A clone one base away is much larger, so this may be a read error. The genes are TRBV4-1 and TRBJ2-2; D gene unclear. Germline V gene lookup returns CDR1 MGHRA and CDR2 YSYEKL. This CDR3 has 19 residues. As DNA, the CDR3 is TGCGCCAGCGGCCAAGATCACGGGTTCGCGGCCCAAGGAACCGGGGAGCTGTTTTTT. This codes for CASGQDHGFAAQGTGELFF.

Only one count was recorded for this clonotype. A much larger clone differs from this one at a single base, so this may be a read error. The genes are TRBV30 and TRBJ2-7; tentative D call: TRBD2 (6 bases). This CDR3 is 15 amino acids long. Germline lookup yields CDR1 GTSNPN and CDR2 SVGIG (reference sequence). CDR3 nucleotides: TGTGCCTGGAGCCAGACGGGACTGTCTTCGGACGAGCAGAACTTC. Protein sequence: CAWSQTGLSSDEQNF.

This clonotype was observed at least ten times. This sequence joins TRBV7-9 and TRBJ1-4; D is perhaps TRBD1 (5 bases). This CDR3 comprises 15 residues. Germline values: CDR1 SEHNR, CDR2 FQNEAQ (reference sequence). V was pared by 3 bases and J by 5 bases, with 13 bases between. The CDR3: CASSFVTGSNEKLFF. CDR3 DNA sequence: TGTGCCAGCAGCTTCGTAACAGGCTCGAATGAAAAACTGTTTTTT.

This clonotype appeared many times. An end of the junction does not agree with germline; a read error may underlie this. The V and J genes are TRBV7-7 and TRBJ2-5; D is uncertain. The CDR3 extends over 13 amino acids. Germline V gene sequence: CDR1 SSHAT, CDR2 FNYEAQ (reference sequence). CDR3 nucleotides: TGTGCTAGCAGCTTAGGTCTCGCGGAGACCCAGTACTTC. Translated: CASSLGLAETQYF.

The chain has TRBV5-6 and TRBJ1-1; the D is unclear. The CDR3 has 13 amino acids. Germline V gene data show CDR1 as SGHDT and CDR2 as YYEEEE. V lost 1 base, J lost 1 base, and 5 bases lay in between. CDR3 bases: TGTGCCAGCAGCTTGCCAGGGAACACTGAAGCTTTCTTT. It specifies CASSLPGNTEAFF.

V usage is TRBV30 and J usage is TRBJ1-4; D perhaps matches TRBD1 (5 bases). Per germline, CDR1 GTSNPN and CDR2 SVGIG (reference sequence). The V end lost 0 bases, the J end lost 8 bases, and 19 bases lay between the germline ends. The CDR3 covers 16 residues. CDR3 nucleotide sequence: TGTGCCTGGAGTGTAACCTCTGGGTCGGGGGGGGAAAAACTGTTTTTT. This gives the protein CAWSVTSGSGGEKLFF.

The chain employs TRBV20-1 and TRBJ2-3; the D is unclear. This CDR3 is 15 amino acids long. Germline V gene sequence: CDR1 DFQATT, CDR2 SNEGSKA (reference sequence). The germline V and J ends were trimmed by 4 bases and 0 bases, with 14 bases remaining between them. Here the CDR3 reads CSAKHRTASTDTQYF. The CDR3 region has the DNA TGCAGTGCTAAACACCGGACGGCTAGCACAGATACGCAGTATTTT.

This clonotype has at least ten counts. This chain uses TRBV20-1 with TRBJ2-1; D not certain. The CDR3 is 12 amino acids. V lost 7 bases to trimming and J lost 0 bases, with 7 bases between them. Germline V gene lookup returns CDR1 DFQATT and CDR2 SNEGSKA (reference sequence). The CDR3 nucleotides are TGCAGTGGGGGTAGCTCCTACAATGAGCAGTTCTTC. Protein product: CSGGSSYNEQFF.

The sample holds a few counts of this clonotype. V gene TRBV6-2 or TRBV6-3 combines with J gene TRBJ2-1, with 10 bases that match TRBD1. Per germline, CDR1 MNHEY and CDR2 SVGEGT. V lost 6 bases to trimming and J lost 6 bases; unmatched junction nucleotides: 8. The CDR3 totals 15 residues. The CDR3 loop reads CASSSDRGQFNEQFF. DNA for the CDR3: TGTGCCAGCAGCTCCGACAGGGGGCAGTTCAATGAGCAGTTCTTC.

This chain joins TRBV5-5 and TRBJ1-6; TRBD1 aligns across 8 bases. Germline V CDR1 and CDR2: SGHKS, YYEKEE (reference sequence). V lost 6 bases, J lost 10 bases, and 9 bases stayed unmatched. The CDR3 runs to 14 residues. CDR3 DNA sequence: TGTGCCAGCATGCGGACAGGGACAGGATCACCCCTCCACTTT. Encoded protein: CASMRTGTGSPLHF.

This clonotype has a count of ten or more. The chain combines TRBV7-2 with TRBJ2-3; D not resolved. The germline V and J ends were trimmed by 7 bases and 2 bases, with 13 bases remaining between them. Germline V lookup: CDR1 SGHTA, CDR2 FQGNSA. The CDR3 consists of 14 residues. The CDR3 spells CASIHGPLTDTQYF. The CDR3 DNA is TGTGCCAGCATCCACGGACCTCTCACAGATACGCAGTATTTT.

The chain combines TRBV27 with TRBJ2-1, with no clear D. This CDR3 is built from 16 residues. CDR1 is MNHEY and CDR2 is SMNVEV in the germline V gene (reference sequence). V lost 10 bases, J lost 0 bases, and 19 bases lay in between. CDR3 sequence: CATAVPPNPSYNEQFF. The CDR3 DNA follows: TGTGCCACCGCGGTCCCCCCTAACCCCTCCTACAATGAGCAGTTCTTC.

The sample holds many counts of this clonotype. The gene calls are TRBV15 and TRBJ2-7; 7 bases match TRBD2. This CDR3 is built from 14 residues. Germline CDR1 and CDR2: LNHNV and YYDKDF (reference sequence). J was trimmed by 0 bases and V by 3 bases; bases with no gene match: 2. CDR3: CATSRGGNSYEQYF. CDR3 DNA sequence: TGTGCCACCAGCAGGGGAGGGAACTCCTACGAGCAGTACTTC.

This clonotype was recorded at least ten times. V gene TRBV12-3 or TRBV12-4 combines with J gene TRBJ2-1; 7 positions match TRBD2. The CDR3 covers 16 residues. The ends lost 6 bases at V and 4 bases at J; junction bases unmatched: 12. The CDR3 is CASRPLLAWVYNEQFF. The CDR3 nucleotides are TGTGCCAGCAGGCCCCTACTAGCGTGGGTTTACAATGAGCAGTTCTTC.

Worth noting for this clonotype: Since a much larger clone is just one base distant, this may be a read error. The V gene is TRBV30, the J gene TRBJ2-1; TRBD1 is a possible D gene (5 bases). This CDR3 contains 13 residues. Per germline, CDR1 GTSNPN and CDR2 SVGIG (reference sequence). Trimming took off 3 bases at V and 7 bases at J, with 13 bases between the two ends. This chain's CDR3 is CAWRLQGGNEQFF. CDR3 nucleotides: TGTGCCTGGAGGCTTCAGGGTGGGAATGAGCAGTTCTTC.

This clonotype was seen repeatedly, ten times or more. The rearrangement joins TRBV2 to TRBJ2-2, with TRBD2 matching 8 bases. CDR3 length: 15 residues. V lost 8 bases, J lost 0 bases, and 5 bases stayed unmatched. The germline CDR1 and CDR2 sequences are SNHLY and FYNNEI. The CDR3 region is CASRGGYANTGELFF. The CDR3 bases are TGTGCCAGCCGGGGGGGGTATGCGAACACCGGGGAGCTGTTTTTT.

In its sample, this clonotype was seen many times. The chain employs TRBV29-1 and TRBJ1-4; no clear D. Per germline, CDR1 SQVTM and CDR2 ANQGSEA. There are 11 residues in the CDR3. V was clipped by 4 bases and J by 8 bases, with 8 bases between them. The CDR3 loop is CSVVSREKLFF. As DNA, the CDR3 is TGCAGCGTTGTCTCCAGGGAAAAACTGTTTTTT. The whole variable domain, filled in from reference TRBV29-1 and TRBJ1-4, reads SAVISQKPSRDICQRGTSLTIQCQVDSQVTMMFWYRQQPGQSLTLIATANQGSEATYESGFVIDKFPISRPNLTFSTLTVSNMSPEDSSIYLCSVVSREKLFFGSGTQLSVL.

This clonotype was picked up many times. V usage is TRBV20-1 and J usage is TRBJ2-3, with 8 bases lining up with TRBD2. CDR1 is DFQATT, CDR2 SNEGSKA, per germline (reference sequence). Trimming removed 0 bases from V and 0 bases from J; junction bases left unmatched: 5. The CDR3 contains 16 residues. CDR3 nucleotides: TGCAGTGCTAGAGATCCTAGCGGGTTCAGCACAGATACGCAGTATTTT. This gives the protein CSARDPSGFSTDTQYF.